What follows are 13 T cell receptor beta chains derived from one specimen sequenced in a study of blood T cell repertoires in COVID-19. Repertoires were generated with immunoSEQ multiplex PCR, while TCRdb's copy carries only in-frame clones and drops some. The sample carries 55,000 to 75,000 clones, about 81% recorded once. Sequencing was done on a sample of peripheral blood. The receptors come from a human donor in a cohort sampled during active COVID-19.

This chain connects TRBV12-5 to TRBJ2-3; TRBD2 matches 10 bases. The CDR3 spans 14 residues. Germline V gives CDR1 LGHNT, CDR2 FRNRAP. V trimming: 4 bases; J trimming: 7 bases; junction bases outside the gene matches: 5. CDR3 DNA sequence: TGTGCTAGTGGTTCGGGTAGCGGGAGGAATACGCAGTATTTT. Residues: CASGSGSGRNTQYF.

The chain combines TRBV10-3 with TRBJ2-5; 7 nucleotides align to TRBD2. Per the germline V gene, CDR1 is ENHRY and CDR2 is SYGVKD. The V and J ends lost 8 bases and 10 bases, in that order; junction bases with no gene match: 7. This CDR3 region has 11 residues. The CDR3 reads CAIPQRDYQYF. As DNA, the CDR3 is TGTGCCATCCCCCAGCGGGACTACCAGTACTTC.

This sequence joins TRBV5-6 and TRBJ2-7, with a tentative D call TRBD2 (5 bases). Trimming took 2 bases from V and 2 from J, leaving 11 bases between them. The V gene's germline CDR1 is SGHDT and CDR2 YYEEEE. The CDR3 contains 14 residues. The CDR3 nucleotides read TGTGCCAGCAGCTTCGGACTGGGCGCCTACGAGCAGTACTTC. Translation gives CASSFGLGAYEQYF.

The CDR3: CATSSVRLDSPNEQFF. The CDR3 DNA reads as TGTGCCACCAGTTCAGTACGGCTTGACAGCCCCAATGAGCAGTTCTTC. The chain combines TRBV24-1 with TRBJ2-1; D is possibly TRBD1 (5 bases). CDR3 size: 16 residues. The germline V and J ends were trimmed by 6 bases and 6 bases, with 20 bases remaining between them. Germline values: CDR1 KGHDR, CDR2 SFDVKD.

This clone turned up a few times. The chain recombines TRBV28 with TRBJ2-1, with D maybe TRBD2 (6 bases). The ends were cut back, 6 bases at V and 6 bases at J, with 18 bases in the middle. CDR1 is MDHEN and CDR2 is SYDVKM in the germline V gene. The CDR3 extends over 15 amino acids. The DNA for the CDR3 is TGTGCCAGCAGGGCGGGACTCGGGAGTAGCAATGAGCAGTTCTTC. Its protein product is CASRAGLGSSNEQFF.

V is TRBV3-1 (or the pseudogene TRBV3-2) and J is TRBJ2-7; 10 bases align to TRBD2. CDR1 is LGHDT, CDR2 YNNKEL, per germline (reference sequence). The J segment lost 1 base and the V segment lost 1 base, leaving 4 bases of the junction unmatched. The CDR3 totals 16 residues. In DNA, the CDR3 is TGTGCCAGCAGCCAAGGGACTAGCGGTCGTTCCTACGAGCAGTACTTC. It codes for CASSQGTSGRSYEQYF.

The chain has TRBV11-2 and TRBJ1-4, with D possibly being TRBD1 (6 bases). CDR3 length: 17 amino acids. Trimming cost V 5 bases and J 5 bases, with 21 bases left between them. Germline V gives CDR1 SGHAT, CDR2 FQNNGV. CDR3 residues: CASSGVFLGQPNEKLFF. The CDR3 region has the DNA TGTGCCAGCAGCGGAGTCTTTTTAGGACAGCCAAATGAAAAACTGTTTTTT. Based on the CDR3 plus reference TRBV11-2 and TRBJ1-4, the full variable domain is EAGVAQSPRYKIIEKRQSVAFWCNPISGHATLYWYQQILGQGPKLLIQFQNNGVVDDSQLPKDRFSAERLKGVDSTLKIQPAKLEDSAVYLCASSGVFLGQPNEKLFFGSGTQLSVL.

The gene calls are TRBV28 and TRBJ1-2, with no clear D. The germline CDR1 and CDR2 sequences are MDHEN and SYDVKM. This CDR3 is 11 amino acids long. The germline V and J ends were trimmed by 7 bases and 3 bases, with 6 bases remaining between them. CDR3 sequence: CASMRDYGYTF. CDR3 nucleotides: TGTGCCAGCATGAGGGACTATGGCTACACCTTC.

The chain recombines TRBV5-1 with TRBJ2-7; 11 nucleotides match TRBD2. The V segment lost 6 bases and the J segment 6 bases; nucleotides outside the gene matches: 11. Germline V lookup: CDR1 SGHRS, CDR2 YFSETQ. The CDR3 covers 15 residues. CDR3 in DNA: TGCGCCAGCACTGGAGTTGTTAGCGGGAGGGCCGAGCAGTACTTC. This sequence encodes CASTGVVSGRAEQYF. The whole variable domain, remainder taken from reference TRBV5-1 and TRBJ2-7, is KAGVTQTPRYLIKTRGQQVTLSCSPISGHRSVSWYQQTPGQGLQFLFEYFSETQRNKGNFPGRFSGRQFSNSRSEMNVSTLELGDSALYLCASTGVVSGRAEQYFGPGTRLTVT.

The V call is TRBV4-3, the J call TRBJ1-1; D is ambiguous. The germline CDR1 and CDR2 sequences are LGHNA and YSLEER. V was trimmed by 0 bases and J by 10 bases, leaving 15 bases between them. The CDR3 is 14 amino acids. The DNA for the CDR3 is TGCGCCAGCAGCCAAGATCTTTATAATGGGCGAGCTTTCTTT. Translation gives CASSQDLYNGRAFF.

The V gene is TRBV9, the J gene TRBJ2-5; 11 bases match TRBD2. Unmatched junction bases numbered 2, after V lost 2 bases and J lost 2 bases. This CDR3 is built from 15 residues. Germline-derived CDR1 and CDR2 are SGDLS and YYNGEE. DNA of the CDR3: TGTGCCAGCAGCGTTAGCGGGAGGGGGCAAGAGACCCAGTACTTC. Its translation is CASSVSGRGQETQYF.

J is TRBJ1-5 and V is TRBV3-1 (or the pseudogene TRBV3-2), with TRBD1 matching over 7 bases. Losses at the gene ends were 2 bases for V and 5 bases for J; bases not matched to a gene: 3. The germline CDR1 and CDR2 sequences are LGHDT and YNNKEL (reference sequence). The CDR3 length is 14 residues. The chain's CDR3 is CASSQQGDYQPQHF. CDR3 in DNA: TGTGCCAGCAGCCAACAGGGGGATTATCAGCCCCAGCATTTT.

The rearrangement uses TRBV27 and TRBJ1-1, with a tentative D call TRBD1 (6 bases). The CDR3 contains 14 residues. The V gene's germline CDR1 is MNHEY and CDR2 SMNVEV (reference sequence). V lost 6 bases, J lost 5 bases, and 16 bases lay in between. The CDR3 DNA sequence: TGTGCCAGCAGCTCATTGACAGGCGGGACTGAAGCTTTCTTT. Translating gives CASSSLTGGTEAFF.